Each of the 23 T cell receptor beta chains below was sequenced from the same sample in a study of patients and donors after allogeneic stem cell transplantation. TCRdb analysed the RT-PCR reads with MiXCR anew, one entry per CDR3 protein. The table includes approximately 250,000 distinct CDR3 sequences, roughly 15% detected once. Sequencing used blood, either unsorted or a sorted T cell fraction (not recorded which). The receptors were sampled from a human donor who was either an allogeneic HSCT recipient or a stem cell or donor lymphocyte infusion donor (not recorded which). It is not recorded whose cells these are; they may come from a transplant donor.

The CDR3 region has the DNA TGTGCAAGTCGCCCCTTTAGGGCCTGGGCTGAAGCTTTCTTT. Its protein product is CASRPFRAWAEAFF. V gene TRBV12-2 combines with J gene TRBJ1-1. TRBV12-2 is a pseudogene locus. The CDR3 loop spans 14 amino acids.

Only a few counts were recorded for this clonotype. This chain uses TRBV19 with TRBJ1-2; no definite D call. The length of the CDR3 is 12 residues. With 5 bases removed from V and 1 base from J, the gap between germline ends came to 5 bases. The germline V gene encodes CDR1 LNHDA and CDR2 SQIVND (reference sequence). The CDR3 coding sequence is TGTGCCAGTAGTGCAAATAACTATGGCTACACCTTC. Residues: CASSANNYGYTF.

This clonotype was seen a single time. The V call is TRBV24-1, the J call TRBJ2-5; possibly TRBD1 or TRBD2 for D (7 bases each). V gave up 4 bases and J gave up 4 bases, with 18 bases separating them. From germline, CDR1 is KGHDR and CDR2 SFDVKD. The CDR3 has 16 amino acids. This CDR3 reads CATSDPTRGRGETQYF. Written as DNA, the CDR3 is TGTGCCACCAGTGACCCGACCAGGGGGAGGGGAGAGACCCAGTACTTC.

This clonotype was observed a few times. J is TRBJ2-5 and V is TRBV11-2; D possibly corresponds to TRBD1 (6 bases). Germline lookup yields CDR1 SGHAT and CDR2 FQNNGV. The CDR3 spans 15 residues. With 2 bases removed from V and 4 bases from J, the gap between germline ends came to 14 bases. The CDR3 DNA reads as TGTGCCAGCAGCTTATTAGGGGGTAGGAGAGAGACCCAGTACTTC. Protein sequence: CASSLLGGRRETQYF.

This clonotype has more than one count but fewer than ten. This chain uses TRBV18 with TRBJ1-5; the D is unclear. Germline CDR1 is KGHSH and CDR2 is LQKENI. The V and J ends lost 3 bases and 9 bases respectively, with 15 bases between them. CDR3 length equals 14 residues. The CDR3 protein is CASSPPGRVVPQHF. The CDR3 bases are TGTGCCAGCTCACCGCCGGGGAGGGTTGTGCCCCAGCATTTT.

This chain uses TRBV20-1 with TRBJ2-1; TRBD2 agrees at 10 bases. This CDR3 comprises 15 residues. With V trimmed by 5 bases and J by 5 bases, 9 bases remained unmatched. CDR1 is DFQATT and CDR2 is SNEGSKA in the germline V gene (reference sequence). CDR3 coding DNA: TGCAGTGCTCCCTCGCCTAGCGGGGGAGACAATGAGCAGTTCTTC. Residues: CSAPSPSGGDNEQFF.

This CDR3 is CASKPTGLYNEQFF. CDR3 DNA: TGTGCCAGCAAACCGACCGGGTTATACAATGAGCAGTTCTTC. V gene TRBV6-1 combines with J gene TRBJ2-1; D is ambiguous. Germline V lookup: CDR1 MNHNS, CDR2 SASEGT. CDR3 size: 14 residues. Trimming stripped 7 bases from V and 4 bases from J, with 14 bases between.

Regarding this clonotype: One end of the junction does not line up with germline, which may come from a read error. The chain is built from TRBV7-9 and TRBJ1-1, with D possibly being TRBD1 (6 bases). Germline assignment: CDR1 SEHNR and CDR2 FQNEAQ (reference sequence). This CDR3 has 13 residues. CDR3 amino acids: CASSLGQGTDAFF. CDR3 in DNA: TGTGCCAGCAGCTTAGGCCAGGGGACTGACGCTTTCTTT.

This clonotype was found many times. V is TRBV5-4 and J is TRBJ1-1; tentative D call: TRBD1 (6 bases). The CDR3 length is 14 residues. V was trimmed by 2 bases and J by 5 bases, leaving 13 bases between them. Germline-derived CDR1 and CDR2 are SGHNT and YYREEE (reference sequence). In DNA, the CDR3 is TGTGCCAGCAGCTTAGCAGGGGTTTTGACTGAAGCTTTCTTT. This sequence encodes CASSLAGVLTEAFF.

This clonotype was seen a handful of times. The chain links TRBV6-5 to TRBJ1-2; D is undetermined. V was cut by 4 bases and J by 3 bases, with 12 bases left in between. The CDR3 has 14 residues. Germline CDR1 and CDR2: MNHEY and SVGAGI. The CDR3 bases are TGTGCCAGCAGTTCGATAGGCGTGGACTATGGCTACACCTTC. Its translation: CASSSIGVDYGYTF.

The sample holds many counts of this clonotype. This chain connects TRBV29-1 to TRBJ1-2, with D possibly TRBD1 on 5 matching bases. Germline V gene sequence: CDR1 SQVTM, CDR2 ANQGSEA. This CDR3 comprises 12 residues. The V and J ends lost 2 bases and 2 bases respectively, with 6 bases between them. The CDR3 sequence: CSVERGNYGYTF. CDR3 nucleotide sequence: TGCAGCGTTGAACGGGGGAACTATGGCTACACCTTC.

This clonotype turned up a few times. This chain connects TRBV30 to TRBJ1-2; D is undetermined. The V end lost 1 base, the J end lost 3 bases, and 9 bases lay between the germline ends. The CDR3 has 13 residues. CDR1 is GTSNPN, CDR2 SVGIG, per germline (reference sequence). The CDR3 DNA reads as TGTGCCTGGAGTGGAACAGCGTACTATGGCTACACCTTC. Its translation: CAWSGTAYYGYTF.

The chain combines TRBV5-4 with TRBJ1-1, with D unresolved. From germline, CDR1 is SGHNT and CDR2 YYREEE (reference sequence). This CDR3 has 14 residues. The V and J ends lost 2 bases and 8 bases respectively, with 16 bases between them. This chain's CDR3 is CASSFQDRNAEAFF. CDR3 nucleotide sequence: TGTGCCAGCAGCTTCCAGGATCGAAATGCGGAAGCTTTCTTT.

The rearrangement uses TRBV6-4 and TRBJ2-3; 9 bases agree with TRBD2. V was clipped by 2 bases and J by 6 bases; unmatched bases: 21. Germline V lookup: CDR1 MRHNA, CDR2 SNTAGT. This CDR3 has 20 residues. The CDR3 loop reads CASSDRGRLAEQLSSDTQYF. The DNA of the CDR3 is TGTGCCAGCAGTGACAGGGGTAGACTAGCGGAACAATTGAGTTCGGATACGCAGTATTTT.

The J gene is TRBJ2-6, the V gene TRBV5-8; D is unresolved. Trimming shortened V by 3 bases and J by 0 bases, and 7 bases separated the two germline ends. This CDR3 is built from 15 residues. Germline CDR1 SGHTS, CDR2 YDEGEE. The CDR3, as DNA: TGTGCCAGCAGCTACTATATCTCTGGGGCCAACGTCCTGACTTTC. Translating it yields CASSYYISGANVLTF. Using reference TRBV5-8 and TRBJ2-6 for the parts outside the CDR3, the full variable domain is EAGVTQSPTHLIKTRGQQATLRCSPISGHTSVYWYQQALGLGLQFLLWYDEGEERNRGNFPPRFSGRQFPNYSSELNVNALELEDSALYLCASSYYISGANVLTFGAGSRLTVL.

This clonotype appeared a few times. The chain couples TRBV27 to TRBJ2-7; 11 bases line up with TRBD2. In germline, CDR1 is MNHEY, CDR2 SMNVEV (reference sequence). Unmatched junction bases numbered 8, after V lost 3 bases and J lost 4 bases. This CDR3 has 16 residues. The CDR3 nucleotides read TGTGCCAGCAGTTTCCGGCCTAGCGGGGGGAATTACGAGCAGTACTTC. It yields the protein CASSFRPSGGNYEQYF.

This clonotype was picked up a small number of times. The chain links TRBV3-1 to TRBJ1-2, with unresolved D. CDR3 size: 14 residues. Trimming cost V 4 bases and J 8 bases, with 17 bases left between them. The germline CDR1 and CDR2 sequences are LGHDT and YNNKEL (reference sequence). Written as DNA, the CDR3 is TGTGCCAGCAGCCCCCTGAGCGGACCGACGGGCTACACCTTC. Protein product: CASSPLSGPTGYTF.

In this sample, this clonotype turned up a few times. V and J are TRBV7-2 and TRBJ1-1; 7 bases line up with TRBD1. CDR3 length: 12 residues. Germline V gene lookup returns CDR1 SGHTA and CDR2 FQGNSA. V trimming: 1 base; J trimming: 9 bases; junction bases outside the gene matches: 2. CDR3 sequence: CASSLEGQKAFF. In DNA form, the CDR3 reads TGTGCCAGCAGCTTAGAGGGACAGAAAGCTTTCTTT.

This clonotype showed up many times. V gene TRBV5-1 combines with J gene TRBJ2-7; D gene ambiguous. V dropped 2 bases and J dropped 6 bases, with 12 bases sitting between them. Germline V gene lookup returns CDR1 SGHRS and CDR2 YFSETQ. The CDR3 is 13 residues long. The CDR3 DNA follows: TGCGCCAGCAGCTTACCGCAGTTAGCCGAGCAGTACTTC. Amino acid sequence: CASSLPQLAEQYF.

This clonotype was recorded many times. V gene TRBV7-2 combines with J gene TRBJ1-1; D remains unclear. The germline V gene encodes CDR1 SGHTA and CDR2 FQGNSA. CDR3 length: 15 amino acids. The V gene lost 5 bases and the J gene lost 2 bases, with 15 bases spanning the gap. CDR3 protein: CASSPTRGINTEAFF. In nucleotides, the CDR3 is TGTGCCAGCAGCCCTACCCGCGGCATAAACACTGAAGCTTTCTTT.

This clonotype was observed at least ten times. This chain joins TRBV9 and TRBJ1-3; D is unresolved. V dropped 2 bases and J dropped 0 bases, with 9 bases sitting between them. The CDR3 extends over 15 amino acids. Germline V gene data show CDR1 as SGDLS and CDR2 as YYNGEE. CDR3 bases: TGTGCCAGCAGCGTGGGATGGAGCTCTGGAAACACCATATATTTT. Residues: CASSVGWSSGNTIYF.

This clonotype was detected only a few times. The chain has TRBV6-5 and TRBJ2-7; D might be TRBD2 (6 bases). The germline V and J ends were trimmed by 4 bases and 0 bases, with 16 bases remaining between them. Germline V gene lookup returns CDR1 MNHEY and CDR2 SVGAGI. The CDR3 spans 16 residues. CDR3 protein: CASSSRIAVNSYEQYF. CDR3 nucleotide sequence: TGTGCCAGCAGTTCCCGGATAGCGGTTAACTCCTACGAGCAGTACTTC.

There are a few counts of this clonotype. The rearrangement uses TRBV11-3 and TRBJ2-7; 7 positions agree with TRBD2. V lost 4 bases and J lost 2; bases outside the gene matches: 14. Germline-derived CDR1 and CDR2 are SGHNT and YENEEA. This CDR3 has 17 amino acids. CDR3 loop: CASSSPWGSGSTYEQYF. CDR3 DNA sequence: TGTGCCAGCAGCTCTCCATGGGGTAGCGGGTCCACCTACGAGCAGTACTTC.